This is a list of T cell receptor beta chains from one sample in a study of blood T cell repertoires in COVID-19. Only in-frame clones appear in the TCRdb table, and some are missing; sequencing was by immunoSEQ multiplex PCR. Here the sample spans about 140,000 clones, 65% to 80% being singletons. Sequencing was carried out using peripheral blood. The receptors come from a man older than 75 with acute or convalescent COVID-19. The CDR3 runs from the conserved cysteine through the conserved F or W.

>TRBV11-1|TRBJ2-1
CASSAGTGANEQFF
>TRBV6-5|TRBJ2-1
CASSPTSGGVDEQFF
>TRBV7-2|TRBJ2-1
CASSLQRIIYNEQFF
>TRBV4-1|TRBJ2-7
CASSMDRGPYEQYF
>TRBV12-3/TRBV12-4|TRBJ2-7
CASSLRAPEQYF
>TRBV27|TRBJ2-2
CASRWQVNTGELFF
>TRBV9|TRBJ2-2
CASSGAFSGELFF
>TRBV4-2|TRBJ2-3
CASSQEYTSGTDTQYF
>TRBV5-4|TRBJ2-5
CASSHAVERGQETQYF
>TRBV6-6|TRBJ1-4
CASSYPKAEVGKLFF
>TRBV4-1|TRBJ2-2
CASSSSGGNTGELFF
>TRBV7-3|TRBJ2-5
CASSKGQTWGTQYF
>TRBV2|TRBJ1-1
CATNFNGNTEAFF
>TRBV11-3|TRBJ2-7
CASPSEQYF
>TRBV11-3|TRBJ2-3
CASSFFRDSTQYF
>TRBV18|TRBJ1-5
CASSPDREHQPQHF
>TRBV5-1|TRBJ1-6
CASSLRGSSYNSPLHF
>TRBV12-5|TRBJ2-5
CASGSGQGRETQYF
>TRBV6-6|TRBJ1-5
CASSYGQGVEPQHF
>TRBV6-5|TRBJ2-7
CASSRQGGSYEQYF
>TRBV6-5|TRBJ1-1
CASSYTGMNTEAFF
>TRBV7-3|TRBJ1-6
CASSLTGPGTNSPLHF
>TRBV19|TRBJ1-5
CASSMLGQGDQPQHF
>TRBV9|TRBJ1-1
CASSGLQGTTEAFF
>TRBV5-4|TRBJ2-1
CASSTASGGYNEQFF
>TRBV28|TRBJ1-6
CASMPSDRGRDSPLHF
>TRBV28|TRBJ1-1
CASSLPAGFTEAFF
>TRBV18|TRBJ2-7
CASSPPGFEKYEQYF
>TRBV3-1/TRBV3-2|TRBJ1-5
CASSQERNQPQHF
>TRBV2|TRBJ1-2
CASSERSGREGYTF
>TRBV19|TRBJ2-7
CASSIGGGYYEQYF
>TRBV7-3|TRBJ2-2
CASSRQGPSNTGELFF
>TRBV4-2|TRBJ1-6
CASSLDRVYSPLHF
>TRBV19|TRBJ1-1
CASINGRGTEAFF
>TRBV10-3|TRBJ1-1
CAISEGPDRVNTEAFF
>TRBV6-6|TRBJ2-2
CASRAGGANTGELFF
>TRBV5-4|TRBJ1-3
CASSPDRSGNTIYF
>TRBV4-2|TRBJ1-2
CASSRGTAAGGYTF
>TRBV11-2|TRBJ1-6
CASSQIGGGNSPLHF
>TRBV9|TRBJ2-3
CASSVVGTSGLDTQYF
>TRBV19|TRBJ2-3
CASSIGTGGADTQYF
>TRBV3-1/TRBV3-2|TRBJ1-1
CASSQIDSVTEAFF
>TRBV11-3|TRBJ1-5
CASSPGYGSGNQPQHF
>TRBV5-6|TRBJ2-7
CASSLGRGDEQYF
>TRBV28|TRBJ2-1
CASTSGQGVDEQFF
>TRBV6-5|TRBJ2-5
CASSRTGDETQYF
>TRBV7-2|TRBJ1-1
CASSLDRGYEAFF
>TRBV7-6|TRBJ1-4
CASSLELQGRKLFF
>TRBV19|TRBJ2-6
CASSSDFSGANVLTF
>TRBV6-2/TRBV6-3|TRBJ1-6
CASSYEGRSPLHF
>TRBV12-3/TRBV12-4|TRBJ1-1
CASSTNSNTEAFF
>TRBV5-1|TRBJ1-3
CASSLSSGGGNTIYF
>TRBV19|TRBJ1-1
CASSIGGYTEAFF
>TRBV6-5|TRBJ2-3
CASSYSSESTDTQYF